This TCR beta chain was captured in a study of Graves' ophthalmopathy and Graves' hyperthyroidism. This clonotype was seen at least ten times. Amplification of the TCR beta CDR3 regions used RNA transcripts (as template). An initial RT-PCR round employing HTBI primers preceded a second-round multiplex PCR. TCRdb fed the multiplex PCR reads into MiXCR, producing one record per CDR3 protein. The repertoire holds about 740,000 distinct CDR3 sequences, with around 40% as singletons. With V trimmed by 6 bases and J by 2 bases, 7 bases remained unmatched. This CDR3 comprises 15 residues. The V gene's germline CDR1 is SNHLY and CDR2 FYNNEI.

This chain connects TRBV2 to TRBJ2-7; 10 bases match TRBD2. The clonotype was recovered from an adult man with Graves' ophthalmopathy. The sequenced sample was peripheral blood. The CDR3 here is CASSLRAGGPYEQYF. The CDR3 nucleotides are TGTGCCAGCAGCCTCAGAGCGGGAGGGCCCTACGAGCAGTACTTC.